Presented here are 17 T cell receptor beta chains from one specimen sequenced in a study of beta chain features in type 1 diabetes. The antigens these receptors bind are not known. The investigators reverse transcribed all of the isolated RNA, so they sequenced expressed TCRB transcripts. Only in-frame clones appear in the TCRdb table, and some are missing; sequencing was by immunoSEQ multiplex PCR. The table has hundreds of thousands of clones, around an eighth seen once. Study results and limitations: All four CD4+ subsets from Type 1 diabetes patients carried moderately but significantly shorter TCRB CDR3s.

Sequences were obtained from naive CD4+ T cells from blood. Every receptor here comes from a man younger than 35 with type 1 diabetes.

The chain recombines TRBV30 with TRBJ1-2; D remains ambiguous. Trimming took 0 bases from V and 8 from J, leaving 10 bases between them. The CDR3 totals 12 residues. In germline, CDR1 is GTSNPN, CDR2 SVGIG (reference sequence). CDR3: CAWSVSVGGYTF. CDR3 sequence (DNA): TGTGCCTGGAGTGTTTCTGTGGGGGGCTACACCTTC. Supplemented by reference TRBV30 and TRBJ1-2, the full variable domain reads SQTIHQWPATLVQPVGSPLSLECTVEGTSNPNLYWYRQAAGRGLQLLFYSVGIGQISSEVPQNLSASRPQDRQFILSSKKLLLSDSGFYLCAWSVSVGGYTFGSGTRLTVV.

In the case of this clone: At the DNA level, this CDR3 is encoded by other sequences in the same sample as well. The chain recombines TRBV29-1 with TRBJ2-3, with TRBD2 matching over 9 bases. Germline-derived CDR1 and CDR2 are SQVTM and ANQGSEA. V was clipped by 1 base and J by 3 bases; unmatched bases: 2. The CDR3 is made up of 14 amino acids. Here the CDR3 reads CSVEGLAGTDTQYF. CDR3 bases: TGCAGCGTTGAAGGCCTAGCGGGGACAGATACGCAGTATTTT.

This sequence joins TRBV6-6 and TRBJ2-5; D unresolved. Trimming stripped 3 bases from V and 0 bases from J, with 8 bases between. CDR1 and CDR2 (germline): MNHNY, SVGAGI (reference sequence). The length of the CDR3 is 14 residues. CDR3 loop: CASSYSRNQETQYF. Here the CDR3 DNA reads TGTGCCAGCAGTTATTCTAGGAACCAAGAGACCCAGTACTTC.

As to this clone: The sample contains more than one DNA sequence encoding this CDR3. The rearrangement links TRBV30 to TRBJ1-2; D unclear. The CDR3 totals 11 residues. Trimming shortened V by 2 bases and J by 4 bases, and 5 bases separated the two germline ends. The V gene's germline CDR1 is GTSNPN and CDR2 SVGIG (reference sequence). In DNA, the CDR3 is TGTGCCTGGAGTCTTAGCTATGGCTACACCTTC. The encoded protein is CAWSLSYGYTF.

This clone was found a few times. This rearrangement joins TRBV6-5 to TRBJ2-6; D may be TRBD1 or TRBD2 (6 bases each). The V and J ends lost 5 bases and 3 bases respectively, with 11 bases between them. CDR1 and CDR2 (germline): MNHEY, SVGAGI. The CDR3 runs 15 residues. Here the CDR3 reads CASSGRGVGANVLTF. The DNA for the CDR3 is TGTGCCAGCAGTGGAAGGGGGGTTGGGGCCAACGTCCTGACTTTC.

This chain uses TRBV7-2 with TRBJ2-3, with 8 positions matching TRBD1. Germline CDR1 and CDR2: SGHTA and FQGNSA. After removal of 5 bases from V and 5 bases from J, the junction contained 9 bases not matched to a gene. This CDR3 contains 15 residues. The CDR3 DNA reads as TGTGCCAGCAGCCCCCGGACAGGGTCTAGAGATACGCAGTATTTT. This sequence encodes CASSPRTGSRDTQYF.

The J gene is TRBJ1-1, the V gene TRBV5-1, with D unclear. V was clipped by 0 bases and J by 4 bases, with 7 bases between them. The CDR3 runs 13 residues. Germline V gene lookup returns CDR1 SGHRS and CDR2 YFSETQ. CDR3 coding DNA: TGCGCCAGCAGCTTGGGTGGGAGCACTGAAGCTTTCTTT. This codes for CASSLGGSTEAFF.

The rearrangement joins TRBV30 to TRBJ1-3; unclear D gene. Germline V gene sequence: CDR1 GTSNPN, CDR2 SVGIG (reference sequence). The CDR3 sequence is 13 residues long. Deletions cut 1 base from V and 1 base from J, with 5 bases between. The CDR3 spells CAWSGQSGNTIYF. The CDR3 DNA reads TGTGCCTGGAGTGGGCAGTCTGGAAACACCATATATTTT.

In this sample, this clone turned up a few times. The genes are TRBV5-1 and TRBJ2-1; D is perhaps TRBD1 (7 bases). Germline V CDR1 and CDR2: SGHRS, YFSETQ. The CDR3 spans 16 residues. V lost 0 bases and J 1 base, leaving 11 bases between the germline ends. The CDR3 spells CASSLGAGGSYNEQFF. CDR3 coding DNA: TGCGCCAGCAGCTTGGGTGCAGGGGGGTCCTACAATGAGCAGTTCTTC.

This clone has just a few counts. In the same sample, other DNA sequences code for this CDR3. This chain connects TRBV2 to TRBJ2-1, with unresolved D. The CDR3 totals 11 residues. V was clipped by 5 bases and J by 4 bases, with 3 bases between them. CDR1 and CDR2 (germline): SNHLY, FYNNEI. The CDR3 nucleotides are TGTGCCAGCAGTTTATACAATGAGCAGTTCTTC. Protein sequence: CASSLYNEQFF.

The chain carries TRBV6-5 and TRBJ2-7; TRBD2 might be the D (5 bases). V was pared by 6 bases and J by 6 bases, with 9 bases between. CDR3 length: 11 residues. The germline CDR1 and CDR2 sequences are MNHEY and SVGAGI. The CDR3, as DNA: TGTGCCAGCAGCCCGGGGTCCGAGCAGTACTTC. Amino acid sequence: CASSPGSEQYF.

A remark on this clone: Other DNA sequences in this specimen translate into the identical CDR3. The chain's CDR3 is CSVKQGGSGANVLTF. For the CDR3, the DNA is TGCAGCGTTAAACAGGGGGGCTCTGGGGCCAACGTCCTGACTTTC. This chain connects TRBV29-1 to TRBJ2-6; TRBD1 matches 8 bases. This CDR3 spans 15 amino acids. Germline assignment: CDR1 SQVTM and CDR2 ANQGSEA. J lost 0 bases, V lost 5 bases, and 3 bases had no gene match.

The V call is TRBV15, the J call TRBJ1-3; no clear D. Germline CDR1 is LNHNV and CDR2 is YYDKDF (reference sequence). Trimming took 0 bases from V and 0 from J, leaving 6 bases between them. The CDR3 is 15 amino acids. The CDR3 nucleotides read TGTGCCACCAGCAGAGAAGGGATCTCTGGAAACACCATATATTTT. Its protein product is CATSREGISGNTIYF.

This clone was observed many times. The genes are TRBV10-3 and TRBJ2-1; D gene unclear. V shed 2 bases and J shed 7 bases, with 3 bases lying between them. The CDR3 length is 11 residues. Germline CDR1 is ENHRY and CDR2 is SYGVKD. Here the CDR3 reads CAISERNEQFF. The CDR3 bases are TGTGCCATCAGTGAGAGGAATGAGCAGTTCTTC.

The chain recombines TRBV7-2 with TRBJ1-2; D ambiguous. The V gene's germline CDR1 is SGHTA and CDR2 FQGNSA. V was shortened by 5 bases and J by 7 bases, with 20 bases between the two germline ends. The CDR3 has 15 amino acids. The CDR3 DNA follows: TGTGCCAGCAGCGGCAAGATGGTGGCCCTGGGTGGCTACACCTTC. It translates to CASSGKMVALGGYTF.

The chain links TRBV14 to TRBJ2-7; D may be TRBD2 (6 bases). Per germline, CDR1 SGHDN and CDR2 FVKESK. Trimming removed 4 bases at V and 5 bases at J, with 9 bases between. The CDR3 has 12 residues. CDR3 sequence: CASSRGVHEQYF. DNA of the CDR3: TGTGCCAGCAGCCGCGGGGTCCACGAGCAGTACTTC. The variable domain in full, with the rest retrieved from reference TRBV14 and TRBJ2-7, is EAGVTQFPSHSVIEKGQTVTLRCDPISGHDNLYWYRRVMGKEIKFLLHFVKESKQDESGMPNNRFLAERTGGTYSTLKVQPAELEDSGVYFCASSRGVHEQYFGPGTRLTVT.

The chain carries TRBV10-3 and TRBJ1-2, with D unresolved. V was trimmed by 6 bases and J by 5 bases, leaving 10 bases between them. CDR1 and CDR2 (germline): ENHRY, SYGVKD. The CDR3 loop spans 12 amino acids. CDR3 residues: CAISLTAYGYTF. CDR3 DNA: TGTGCCATCAGCCTGACCGCGTATGGCTACACCTTC.